This T cell receptor (beta chain) was recorded in a study of shared clonotypes between healthy human individuals. At the level of the study: Each donor contributed plates that comprised three CD4 naive, three CD4 memory, two CD8 naive and one CD8 memory.

Some clones are missing from TCRdb's copy, which holds only in-frame ones; the method was immunoSEQ multiplex PCR. This table holds around 1.4 million clones, 97% to 99% found once. V was pared by 3 bases and J by 2 bases, with 14 bases between. The CDR3 covers 15 residues. The germline V gene has CDR1 MDHEN and CDR2 SYDVKM. The receptor's source is a man aged 30 to 45 in good health. Material for sequencing was naive CD4+ T cells sorted from blood. Subset here: CD45RA+ positively selected. This rearrangement joins TRBV28 to TRBJ2-7; D unclear. CDR3 DNA sequence: TGTGCCAGCAGTTTGGGCCCAATTCGACCCTACGAGCAGTACTTC. It specifies CASSLGPIRPYEQYF.